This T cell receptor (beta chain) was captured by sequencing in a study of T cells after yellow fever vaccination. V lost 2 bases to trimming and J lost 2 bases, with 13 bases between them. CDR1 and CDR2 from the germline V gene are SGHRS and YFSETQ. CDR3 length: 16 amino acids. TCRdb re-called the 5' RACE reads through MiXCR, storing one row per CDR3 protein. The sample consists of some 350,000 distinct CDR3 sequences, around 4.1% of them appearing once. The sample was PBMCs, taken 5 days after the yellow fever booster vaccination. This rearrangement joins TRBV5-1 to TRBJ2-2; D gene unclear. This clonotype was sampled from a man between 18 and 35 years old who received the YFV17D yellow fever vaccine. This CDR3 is CASSLRSSGNTGELFF. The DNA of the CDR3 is TGCGCCAGCAGCTTAAGGTCTTCCGGAAACACCGGGGAGCTGTTTTTT.